These T cell receptor beta chains were read from a single sample in a study of control samples from healthy donors and cancer patients. The data were produced by immunoSEQ multiplex PCR, yet TCRdb's version contains in-frame clones alone and is incomplete. Here the sample spans 150,000 to 200,000 clones, roughly 91% being singletons. Material for sequencing was blood. These receptors were taken from a woman younger than 45 in good health. Each CDR3 is given with its conserved first and last residue. A D gene is named only where the DNA matches it firmly. Not every row has a clone size; where given, it reads once, few, many or a size class.

>TRBV18|TRBD1|TRBJ2-4|NA
CASSLDRGAKNIQYF
TGTGCCAGCTCACTCGACAGGGGCGCCAAAAACATTCAGTACTTC
>TRBV7-9|TRBD2|TRBJ2-1|NA
CASSSLAGVNEQFF
TGTGCCAGCAGCTCTCTAGCGGGAGTCAATGAGCAGTTCTTC
>TRBV5-1|TRBD1|TRBJ1-2|NA
CASSRQGDYGYTF
TGCGCCAGCAGTAGACAGGGCGACTATGGCTACACCTTC
>TRBV2|NA|TRBJ2-7|NA
CASSEDRYEQYF
TGTGCCAGCAGTGAAGACAGGTACGAGCAGTACTTC
>TRBV19|NA|TRBJ2-7|NA
CASSIGWGFGQYF
TGTGCCAGTAGTATAGGTTGGGGGTTCGGGCAGTACTTC
>TRBV6-4|TRBD1|TRBJ2-3|few
CASSETGGTDTQYF
TGTGCCAGCAGTGAGACAGGGGGAACAGATACGCAGTATTTT
>TRBV18|TRBD1|TRBJ1-1|NA
CASSGQEMNTEAFF
TGTGCCAGCTCTGGACAGGAAATGAACACTGAAGCTTTCTTT
>TRBV6-5|NA|TRBJ1-4|NA
CASSKGEAEKLFF
TGTGCCAGCAGTAAGGGGGAGGCTGAAAAACTGTTTTTT
>TRBV11-3|NA|TRBJ2-2|NA
CASSLVRWTPNTGELFF
TGTGCCAGCAGCTTAGTTAGGTGGACACCCAACACCGGGGAGCTGTTTTTT
>TRBV19|TRBD2|TRBJ2-7|NA
CASSRTSGGAHEQYF
TGTGCCAGTAGTAGGACTAGCGGGGGGGCCCACGAGCAGTACTTC
>TRBV3-1/TRBV3-2|NA|TRBJ1-1|once
CASSRVDTEAFF
TGTGCCAGCAGCCGGGTGGACACTGAAGCTTTCTTT
>TRBV5-4|NA|TRBJ1-2|NA
CASSPGPRGYTF
TGTGCCAGCAGCCCGGGACCTCGAGGCTACACCTTC
>TRBV27|TRBD1|TRBJ2-7|NA
CASSPGTDYEQYF
TGTGCCAGCAGTCCTGGGACAGACTACGAGCAGTACTTC
>TRBV30|TRBD2|TRBJ2-3|NA
CAWSAGTSGSTDTQYF
TGTGCCTGGAGTGCCGGGACTAGCGGGAGCACAGATACGCAGTATTTT
>TRBV28|TRBD1|TRBJ2-7|NA
CASTPGQGRYEQYF
TGTGCCAGCACTCCGGGACAGGGAAGATACGAGCAGTACTTC
>TRBV27|TRBD2|TRBJ2-2|NA
CASSPLAGVGANTGELFF
TGTGCCAGCAGCCCACTAGCGGGAGTGGGCGCGAACACCGGGGAGCTGTTTTTT
>TRBV11-2|NA|TRBJ1-1|NA
CASSLDITAGEAFF
TGTGCCAGCAGCTTAGATATAACAGCAGGTGAAGCTTTCTTT
>TRBV19|NA|TRBJ1-1|NA
CASSMGRQNTEAFF
TGTGCCAGTAGTATGGGTCGACAGAACACTGAAGCTTTCTTT
>TRBV7-9|TRBD2|TRBJ2-1|NA
CASSLVRLAGPNEQFF
TGTGCCAGCAGCTTAGTCAGGCTAGCGGGGCCCAATGAGCAGTTCTTC
>TRBV11-3|NA|TRBJ2-2|NA
CASSLKPGTSNTGELFF
TGTGCCAGCAGCTTAAAACCCGGGACATCGAACACCGGGGAGCTGTTTTTT
>TRBV27|TRBD1|TRBJ1-1|NA
CASSLESGGEAFF
TGTGCCAGCAGTTTAGAATCAGGGGGGGAAGCTTTCTTT
>TRBV7-7|TRBD2|TRBJ2-5|NA
CASSLGRGALETQYF
TGTGCCAGCAGCCTGGGGCGGGGGGCTCTGGAGACCCAGTACTTC
>TRBV5-1|NA|TRBJ2-3|NA
CASSLTPTTDTQYF
TGCGCCAGCAGCTTGACACCTACCACAGATACGCAGTATTTT
>TRBV7-3|NA|TRBJ2-6|NA
CASSPTYSGANVLTF
TGTGCCAGCAGCCCCACATACTCTGGGGCCAACGTCCTGACTTTC
>TRBV6-6|NA|TRBJ1-3|NA
CASSYGDFSGNTIYF
TGTGCCAGCAGTTACGGGGACTTCTCTGGAAACACCATATATTTT
>TRBV6-2/TRBV6-3|NA|TRBJ2-2|few
CASSTRVTGELFF
TGTGCCAGCAGTACCAGGGTAACCGGGGAGCTGTTTTTT
>TRBV7-9|NA|TRBJ1-4|NA
CASSLRFGTTNEKLFF
TGTGCCAGCAGCTTACGGTTCGGGACAACTAATGAAAAACTGTTTTTT
>TRBV24-1|NA|TRBJ1-2|once
CATSDIKQGPYGYTF
TGTGCCACCAGTGATATTAAACAGGGTCCCTATGGCTACACCTTC
>TRBV6-8|NA|TRBJ2-3|NA
CASSYSYTDTQYF
TGTGCCAGCAGTTACTCTTACACAGATACGCAGTATTTT
>TRBV28|NA|TRBJ1-1|once
CASSLSQLGAFF
TGTGCCAGCAGTTTATCCCAATTGGGGGCTTTCTTT
>TRBV2|NA|TRBJ1-6|NA
CASSDRNYNSPLHF
TGTGCCAGCAGTGACCGAAATTATAATTCACCCCTCCACTTT
>TRBV4-1|TRBD2|TRBJ2-2|NA
CASGRTSGANTGELFF
TGCGCCAGCGGACGAACTAGCGGGGCAAACACCGGGGAGCTGTTTTTT
>TRBV2|NA|TRBJ1-4|NA
CASSPGTSEKLFF
TGTGCCAGCAGTCCCGGGACATCTGAAAAACTGTTTTTT
>TRBV7-3|TRBD2|TRBJ2-3|NA
CASSPGLGMTDTQYF
TGTGCCAGCAGCCCGGGACTAGGGATGACAGATACGCAGTATTTT
>TRBV7-9|NA|TRBJ2-2|once
CASSPGPNTGELFF
TGTGCCAGCAGTCCCGGACCGAACACCGGGGAGCTGTTTTTT
>TRBV18|TRBD2|TRBJ2-3|once
CASSPPGTSGGTDTQYF
TGTGCCAGCTCACCACCTGGGACTAGCGGGGGGACAGATACGCAGTATTTT
>TRBV7-6|NA|TRBJ1-3|NA
CASSLRLGALGNTIYF
TGTGCCAGCAGCTTACGGTTGGGGGCGCTTGGAAACACCATATATTTT